The 24 T cell receptor beta chains below all came from one sample that was sequenced in a study of blood T cells in healthy people across ages. The use of a sample-barcoded 5' primer and a J-beta primer mix characterized a second PCR of roughly 7 to 11 cycles. TCRdb passed the 5' RACE reads through MiXCR, listing each CDR3 protein once. The table has hundreds of thousands of distinct CDR3 sequences, nearly 60% seen once. Sequencing was performed on blood. The receptors originated from a man under 40 in good health.

This clonotype was detected a few times. The rearrangement links TRBV3-1 to TRBJ2-5; 9 bases agree with TRBD2. CDR1 is LGHDT and CDR2 is YNNKEL in the germline V gene (reference sequence). After removal of 3 bases from V and 3 bases from J, the junction contained 2 bases not matched to a gene. CDR3 length: 14 residues. This CDR3 reads CASSQSSGKETQYF. The CDR3 DNA follows: TGTGCCAGCAGCCAGTCTAGCGGGAAAGAGACCCAGTACTTC.

Details on this clonotype: Sequence at one end of the junction differs from germline and may be a read error. This chain connects TRBV5-8 to TRBJ1-6; the D is unclear. This CDR3 has 14 residues. Germline CDR1 reads SGHTS; CDR2 reads YDEGEE. The CDR3, as DNA: TGTGCCGGCAGCTTTTTAGGTTTTTATTCACCCCTCCACTTT. Translating it yields CAGSFLGFYSPLHF.

The gene calls are TRBV20-1 and TRBJ2-5; D gene unclear. Judging by the DNA end, TRBJ2-1 fits better; the J call may be wrong. Germline CDR1 and CDR2: DFQATT and SNEGSKA (reference sequence). This CDR3 is built from 14 residues. The CDR3 DNA sequence: TGCAGTGCTAGAGATTGGACGGGCCGAGAGACCCAGTTCTTC. Translation gives CSARDWTGRETQFF.

V usage is TRBV6-1 and J usage is TRBJ2-1; TRBD1 matches 8 bases. The V gene end was trimmed by 4 bases and the J gene end by 9 bases; junction bases not matched to a gene: 5. The CDR3 has 13 amino acids. Germline assignment: CDR1 MNHNS and CDR2 SASEGT. The CDR3 sequence is CASSATGAGEQFF. CDR3 DNA: TGTGCCAGCAGTGCGACAGGGGCGGGTGAGCAGTTCTTC.

This chain links TRBV9 with TRBJ2-7; 7 bases fit TRBD1. CDR1 and CDR2 from the germline V gene are SGDLS and YYNGEE. V gave up 4 bases and J gave up 5 bases; unmatched junction bases: 6. The CDR3 totals 13 residues. CDR3 in amino acids: CASSQDRANEQYF. As DNA, the CDR3 is TGTGCCAGCAGCCAAGACAGGGCCAACGAGCAGTACTTC. The full variable domain, in which reference TRBV9 and TRBJ2-7 provide the parts outside the CDR3, is DSGVTQTPKHLITATGQRVTLRCSPRSGDLSVYWYQQSLDQGLQFLIQYYNGEERAKGNILERFSAQQFPDLHSELNLSSLELGDSALYFCASSQDRANEQYFGPGTRLTVT.

This chain uses TRBV28 with TRBJ2-3; D possibly corresponds to TRBD2 (6 bases). The CDR3 is 15 residues long. Germline V gene lookup returns CDR1 MDHEN and CDR2 SYDVKM. Between the trimmed V and J ends, which lost 3 bases and 4 bases, there was a span of 14 bases. In DNA, the CDR3 is TGTGCCAGCAGTTTTGCGGGATACGTCTCAGATACGCAGTATTTT. Translated: CASSFAGYVSDTQYF.

The V and J genes are TRBV7-2 and TRBJ2-5; 7 bases fit TRBD2. V lost 6 bases and J lost 1; bases outside the gene matches: 5. CDR1 is SGHTA and CDR2 is FQGNSA in the germline V gene. The CDR3 totals 14 residues. For the CDR3, the DNA is TGTGCCAGCAGACCGGGGGGTTCCCAAGAGACCCAGTACTTC. Its protein product is CASRPGGSQETQYF.

The table lists this clonotype with a few counts. The chain is built from TRBV20-1 and TRBJ1-2, with D hard to call. Germline loops: CDR1 DFQATT, CDR2 SNEGSKA (reference sequence). The V end lost 5 bases, the J end lost 8 bases, and 18 bases lay between the germline ends. The CDR3 is 13 amino acids. The DNA of the CDR3 is TGCAGTGCTCCCGAACGCTTAACGAAGGGCTACACCTTC. Amino acids: CSAPERLTKGYTF.

V gene TRBV6-6 combines with J gene TRBJ2-1; TRBD2 agrees at 8 bases. The CDR3 is 16 amino acids. Losses at the gene ends were 0 bases for V and 4 bases for J; bases not matched to a gene: 5. Looked up from germline, CDR1 is MNHNY and CDR2 is SVGAGI (reference sequence). This chain's CDR3 is CASSYSSGTRYNEQFF. The CDR3 nucleotides are TGTGCCAGCAGTTACTCGAGTGGGACTAGGTACAATGAGCAGTTCTTC.

A few counts support this clonotype. The V gene is TRBV7-9, the J gene TRBJ2-7; perhaps D is TRBD1 or TRBD2 (5 bases each). This CDR3 is 14 amino acids long. The V end lost 8 bases, the J end lost 0 bases, and 14 bases lay between the germline ends. Germline values: CDR1 SEHNR, CDR2 FQNEAQ (reference sequence). CDR3 coding DNA: TGTGCCAGCCGGACTTGGGACGGCTCCTACGAGCAGTACTTC. Its translation is CASRTWDGSYEQYF.

This clonotype was observed a few times. The V and J genes are TRBV12-3 or TRBV12-4 and TRBJ1-1; D remains unclear. Trimming shortened V by 3 bases and J by 1 base, and 9 bases separated the two germline ends. The CDR3 is 14 residues long. CDR3 sequence (DNA): TGTGCCAGCAGTTTCGAGGGTGGGAACACTGAAGCTTTCTTT. Protein: CASSFEGGNTEAFF.

This clonotype has just a few counts. The germline gene is not matched at one end of the junction; a read error may be the cause. V gene TRBV7-6 combines with J gene TRBJ2-4, with D hard to call. Germline CDR1 and CDR2: SGHVS and FNYEAQ. This CDR3 spans 17 amino acids. This CDR3 is CASSLDPPTVAKNIQYF. For the CDR3, the DNA is TGTGCCAGCAGTTTAGACCCCCCCACTGTAGCCAAAAACATTCAGTACTTC.

The rearrangement links TRBV28 to TRBJ2-7; the D gene is possibly TRBD1 (7 bases). Trimming removed 4 bases from V and 4 bases from J, with 23 bases in between. Germline CDR1 is MDHEN and CDR2 is SYDVKM. CDR3 length: 17 residues. Written as DNA, the CDR3 is TGTGCCAGCAGTTCTCGGGGGAACCCGACAGGGCGATACGAGCAGTACTTC. It is translated as CASSSRGNPTGRYEQYF.

The chain couples TRBV7-2 to TRBJ2-1, with D tentatively TRBD1 or TRBD2 (5 bases each). Between the trimmed V and J ends, which lost 4 bases and 2 bases, there was a span of 12 bases. The CDR3 contains 15 residues. CDR1 SGHTA and CDR2 FQGNSA come from the germline V gene. CDR3 amino acids: CASSSEGSPYNEQFF. The CDR3 nucleotides are TGTGCCAGCAGCTCCGAGGGGAGCCCCTACAATGAGCAGTTCTTC.

The gene calls are TRBV20-1 and TRBJ1-6; maybe TRBD1 (5 bases). CDR1 is DFQATT, CDR2 SNEGSKA, per germline (reference sequence). There are 14 residues in the CDR3. V was shortened by 2 bases and J by 6 bases, with 11 bases between the two germline ends. This chain's CDR3 is CSARLRGPNSPLHF. CDR3 nucleotide sequence: TGCAGTGCTAGACTCCGGGGCCCTAATTCACCCCTCCACTTT.

The V and J genes are TRBV11-1 and TRBJ2-5, with D unclear. The CDR3 totals 15 residues. Germline V gene sequence: CDR1 SGHAT, CDR2 FQDESV (reference sequence). Trimming shortened V by 1 base and J by 2 bases, and 11 bases separated the two germline ends. The CDR3 nucleotides read TGTGCCAGCAGCTTAGGCCCCGACTGGCAAGAGACCCAGTACTTC. As protein: CASSLGPDWQETQYF.

This chain links TRBV2 with TRBJ1-2; the match to TRBD1 covers 8 bases. The CDR3 runs to 15 residues. V was pared by 5 bases and J by 0 bases, with 5 bases of the junction left unmatched. Germline V gives CDR1 SNHLY, CDR2 FYNNEI. The CDR3 DNA is TGTGCCAGCAGTCCAGACAGGGGACCTAACTATGGCTACACCTTC. This translates into CASSPDRGPNYGYTF.

The chain combines TRBV2 with TRBJ2-5, with no clear D. The CDR3 is 13 amino acids. Germline V gives CDR1 SNHLY, CDR2 FYNNEI. The ends were cut back, 3 bases at V and 7 bases at J, with 12 bases in the middle. For the CDR3, the DNA is TGTGCCAGCAGTGAGGGTCTAGTCGGGACCCAGTACTTC. It encodes CASSEGLVGTQYF.

The genes are TRBV29-1 and TRBJ2-3; 12 bases are a match to TRBD2. The V segment lost 3 bases and the J segment 3 bases; nucleotides outside the gene matches: 4. CDR3 length: 15 residues. Germline CDR1 and CDR2: SQVTM and ANQGSEA. The CDR3 region is CSVDPSGGATDTQYF. DNA for the CDR3: TGCAGCGTTGACCCTAGCGGGGGGGCAACAGATACGCAGTATTTT.

This rearrangement joins TRBV27 to TRBJ2-4; no firm D call. The DNA end is more similar to TRBJ2-7, so the J call may be wrong. The CDR3 has 15 amino acids. The germline CDR1 and CDR2 sequences are MNHEY and SMNVEV (reference sequence). The CDR3 DNA follows: TGTGCCAGCAGTTTTAGACACTTTAGCTCCTACGAGCAGTACTTC. Its translation is CASSFRHFSSYEQYF.

This clonotype was seen more than once but under ten times. The chain couples TRBV7-9 to TRBJ1-3, with TRBD1 as a possible D gene (6 bases). The CDR3 is made up of 15 amino acids. Per germline, CDR1 SEHNR and CDR2 FQNEAQ (reference sequence). V lost 1 base and J lost 4, with 11 bases in between. CDR3 amino acids: CASSLGAGAGNTIYF. The DNA for the CDR3 is TGTGCCAGCAGCTTAGGGGCAGGGGCCGGAAACACCATATATTTT.

This clonotype came up a few times. The V gene is TRBV7-2, the J gene TRBJ2-1, with D hard to call. V dropped 2 bases and J dropped 0 bases, with 11 bases sitting between them. The germline V gene has CDR1 SGHTA and CDR2 FQGNSA. The CDR3 loop spans 16 amino acids. The chain's CDR3 is CASSLNGDLSYNEQFF. The CDR3 DNA is TGTGCCAGCAGCTTAAATGGGGATCTCTCCTACAATGAGCAGTTCTTC. The complete variable domain, with remaining parts taken from reference TRBV7-2 and TRBJ2-1, reads GAGVSQSPSNKVTEKGKDVELRCDPISGHTALYWYRQSLGQGLEFLIYFQGNSAPDKSGLPSDRFSAERTGGSVSTLTIQRTQQEDSAVYLCASSLNGDLSYNEQFFGPGTRLTVL.

The rearrangement links TRBV27 to TRBJ2-3, with 10 positions matching TRBD2. Germline V gene sequence: CDR1 MNHEY, CDR2 SMNVEV (reference sequence). With 5 bases clipped from V and 3 bases from J, the junction kept 8 bases outside the gene matches. The length of the CDR3 is 16 residues. The CDR3 protein is CASSTITGLATDTQYF. In DNA form, the CDR3 reads TGTGCCAGCAGTACTATTACGGGACTAGCGACAGATACGCAGTATTTT.

This clonotype showed up just a few times. The rearrangement links TRBV29-1 to TRBJ1-1, with D hard to call. CDR1 SQVTM and CDR2 ANQGSEA come from the germline V gene. Trimming cost V 8 bases and J 4 bases, with 11 bases left between them. There are 11 residues in the CDR3. CDR3 amino acids: CSSLAGTEAFF. CDR3 in DNA: TGCAGCTCCCTTGCAGGCACTGAAGCTTTCTTT. Filled out from reference TRBV29-1 and TRBJ1-1, the complete variable domain reads SAVISQKPSRDICQRGTSLTIQCQVDSQVTMMFWYRQQPGQSLTLIATANQGSEATYESGFVIDKFPISRPNLTFSTLTVSNMSPEDSSIYLCSSLAGTEAFFGQGTRLTVV.